These 12 T cell receptor beta chains originate from one sample sequenced in a study of vaccination effects on CD4 cells after COVID-19. The data were produced by immunoSEQ multiplex PCR, yet TCRdb's version contains in-frame clones alone and is incomplete. The table has about 79,000 clones, 70% to 75% seen once. Antigen-specific CD4+ T cells were first expanded with viral peptide pools by the ViraFEST assay and only then sequenced. Culture proceeded for about ten days, and CD4+ T cells were then isolated. No antigen is known for these receptors. The specimen was CD4+ T cells from PBMCs cultured with HCoV-229E spike peptides, collected before COVID-19 vaccination. Receptors originate from a human donor who received a COVID-19 vaccine.

This clone showed up just once. The CDR3 DNA reads TGTGCCAGCAGCCGGACAGGGAACACCGGGGAGCTGTTTTTT. It is translated as CASSRTGNTGELFF. This sequence joins TRBV6-2 or TRBV6-3 and TRBJ2-2; 7 positions agree with TRBD1. Looked up from germline, CDR1 is MNHEY and CDR2 is SVGEGT. V gave up 6 bases and J gave up 1 base; unmatched junction bases: 2. The CDR3 contains 14 residues.

J is TRBJ1-1 and V is TRBV28, with 9 bases fitting TRBD1. The CDR3 contains 14 residues. V gave up 10 bases and J gave up 0 bases; unmatched junction bases: 6. The germline CDR1 and CDR2 sequences are MDHEN and SYDVKM. The CDR3 DNA follows: TGTGCCACCACCGGGACAGGGATGAACACTGAAGCTTTCTTT. This encodes CATTGTGMNTEAFF.

V usage is TRBV5-6 and J usage is TRBJ1-4, with D possibly TRBD1 on 5 matching bases. Germline lookup yields CDR1 SGHDT and CDR2 YYEEEE. The CDR3 has 14 residues. The ends were cut back, 3 bases at V and 13 bases at J, with 19 bases in the middle. As DNA, the CDR3 is TGTGCCAGCAGCTCCGGGACTCTGACCGGGGGACTGTTTTTT. The encoded protein is CASSSGTLTGGLFF. Together with reference TRBV5-6 and TRBJ1-4, the CDR3 gives the full variable domain: DAGVTQSPTHLIKTRGQQVTLRCSPKSGHDTVSWYQQALGQGPQFIFQYYEEEERQRGNFPDRFSGHQFPNYSSELNVNALLLGDSALYLCASSSGTLTGGLFFGSGTQLSVL.

This clone has a handful of counts. The J gene is TRBJ2-7, the V gene TRBV19; either TRBD1 or TRBD2 may supply D (5 bases each). CDR1 is LNHDA, CDR2 SQIVND, per germline (reference sequence). V was shortened by 3 bases and J by 2 bases, with 8 bases between the two germline ends. The CDR3 is made up of 13 amino acids. The CDR3 DNA sequence: TGTGCCAGTAGTATGGGACCAACCTACGAGCAGTACGTC. The encoded protein is CASSMGPTYEQYV.

This clone is a singleton in its sample. The rearrangement joins TRBV5-1 to TRBJ1-6; D is ambiguous. From germline, CDR1 is SGHRS and CDR2 YFSETQ. The CDR3 is 16 amino acids. V lost 0 bases, J lost 7 bases, and 14 bases lay in between. CDR3 nucleotides: TGCGCCAGCAGCTTGGAGGGCCCCCTGGGGAATTCACCCCTCCACTTT. Translated, it gives CASSLEGPLGNSPLHF. The full variable domain, with the rest looked up from reference TRBV5-1 and TRBJ1-6, is KAGVTQTPRYLIKTRGQQVTLSCSPISGHRSVSWYQQTPGQGLQFLFEYFSETQRNKGNFPGRFSGRQFSNSRSEMNVSTLELGDSALYLCASSLEGPLGNSPLHFGNGTRLTVT.

The rearrangement joins TRBV6-6 to TRBJ2-2; possibly TRBD1 or TRBD2 for D (5 bases each). This CDR3 region has 13 residues. Germline CDR1 and CDR2: MNHNY and SVGAGI (reference sequence). V was trimmed by 7 bases and J by 4 bases, leaving 10 bases between them. The CDR3 region is CASIGTRTGELFF. The CDR3 DNA follows: TGTGCCAGCATCGGGACGCGCACCGGGGAGCTGTTTTTT.

This rearrangement joins TRBV7-9 to TRBJ1-5; D perhaps matches TRBD1 (6 bases). The V and J ends lost 3 bases and 6 bases respectively, with 21 bases between them. This CDR3 is 17 amino acids long. CDR1 and CDR2 (germline): SEHNR, FQNEAQ (reference sequence). CDR3 DNA: TGTGCCAGCAGCTTGGGTCGGGGGGGCCAACTGGGTCAGCCCCAGCATTTT. Its translation: CASSLGRGGQLGQPQHF.

The V and J genes are TRBV5-6 and TRBJ1-6; the D is unclear. This CDR3 is 15 amino acids long. Germline-derived CDR1 and CDR2 are SGHDT and YYEEEE. The ends were cut back, 1 base at V and 7 bases at J, with 12 bases in the middle. The CDR3 spells CASSLMSVSNSPLHF. The CDR3 bases are TGTGCCAGCAGCTTGATGTCTGTTTCGAATTCACCCCTCCACTTT.

This clone appeared a single time. This chain connects TRBV11-2 to TRBJ2-5; 9 bases line up with TRBD1. Germline V gene sequence: CDR1 SGHAT, CDR2 FQNNGV. V lost 5 bases and J lost 4; bases outside the gene matches: 8. The CDR3 runs 15 residues. The CDR3 nucleotides read TGTGCCAGCAGCGTGGGGGACAGGGACCGAGAGACCCAGTACTTC. This sequence encodes CASSVGDRDRETQYF. The whole variable domain, remainder taken from reference TRBV11-2 and TRBJ2-5, is EAGVAQSPRYKIIEKRQSVAFWCNPISGHATLYWYQQILGQGPKLLIQFQNNGVVDDSQLPKDRFSAERLKGVDSTLKIQPAKLEDSAVYLCASSVGDRDRETQYFGPGTRLLVL.

The chain uses TRBV7-8 and TRBJ2-7; D unresolved. Germline-derived CDR1 and CDR2 are SGHVS and FQNEAQ. The CDR3 is made up of 14 amino acids. Deletions cut 3 bases from V and 3 bases from J, with 12 bases between. The CDR3: CASSFSPVGYEQYV. The CDR3 nucleotides read TGTGCCAGCAGCTTTTCACCGGTGGGCTACGAGCAGTACGTC.

The count of this clone is one. The chain recombines TRBV9 with TRBJ1-3; D ambiguous. Deletions cut 3 bases from V and 7 bases from J, with 8 bases between. In germline, CDR1 is SGDLS, CDR2 YYNGEE. The CDR3 runs 12 residues. The CDR3 DNA sequence: TGTGCCAGCAGCGCAAGCGGGAACACCATATATTTT. This gives the protein CASSASGNTIYF.

This rearrangement joins TRBV3-1 (or the pseudogene TRBV3-2) to TRBJ1-2, with D perhaps TRBD1 (6 bases). The CDR3 runs to 14 residues. The V end lost 4 bases, the J end lost 3 bases, and 12 bases lay between the germline ends. CDR1 and CDR2 (germline): LGHDT, YNNKEL (reference sequence). CDR3 region: CASSPDRSHYGYTF. CDR3 bases: TGTGCCAGCAGCCCAGACAGGAGTCACTATGGCTACACCTTC.